The sequence of this T cell receptor (beta chain) was determined in a study of tumor and adjacent non-tumor tissue in lung cancer. Study outcomes and limitations: TCR diversity was significantly greater in tumor than normal lung tissue.

The germline V and J ends were trimmed by 2 bases and 2 bases, with 10 bases remaining between them. The CDR3 loop spans 14 amino acids. Germline CDR1 reads SGHDN; CDR2 reads FVKESK. This clonotype was seen a single time. The antigen is undetermined. Three rounds of nested PCR, following a modified ARM-PCR protocol, produced the TCRbeta library. One entry per CDR3 protein results from TCRdb running MiXCR on the multiplex PCR reads. The sample has about 86,000 distinct CDR3 sequences; roughly three quarters are singletons. No cell sorting was done before RNA was extracted from the tissue. The normal lung tissue was taken more than 3 cm from the tumor edge.

The chain has TRBV14 and TRBJ2-7; possibly TRBD1 or TRBD2 for D (5 bases each). The sequenced sample consisted of distant non-tumor lung tissue. The TCR was taken from a woman aged 45 to 65 with non-small cell lung cancer. The DNA of the CDR3 is TGTGCCAGCAGCCAAAATGGGACCGCCTACGAGCAGTACGTC. Amino acid sequence: CASSQNGTAYEQYV.